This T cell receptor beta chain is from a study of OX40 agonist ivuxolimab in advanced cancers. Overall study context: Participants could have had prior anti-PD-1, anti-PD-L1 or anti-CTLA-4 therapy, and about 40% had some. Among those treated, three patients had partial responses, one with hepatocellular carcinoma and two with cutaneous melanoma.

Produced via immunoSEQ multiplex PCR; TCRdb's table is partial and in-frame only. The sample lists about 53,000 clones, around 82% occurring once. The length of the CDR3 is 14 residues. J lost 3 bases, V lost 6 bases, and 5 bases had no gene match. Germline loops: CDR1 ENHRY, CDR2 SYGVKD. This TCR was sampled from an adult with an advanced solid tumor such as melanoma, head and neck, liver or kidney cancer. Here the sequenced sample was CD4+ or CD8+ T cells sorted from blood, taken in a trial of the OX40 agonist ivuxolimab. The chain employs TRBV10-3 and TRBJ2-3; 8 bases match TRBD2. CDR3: CAISLSSGTDTQYF. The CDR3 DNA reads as TGTGCCATCAGCTTGTCTAGCGGGACAGATACGCAGTATTTT.